This is a list of T cell receptor beta chains from one sample in a study of Ad26.COV2.S vaccination and SARS-CoV-2 variants. Clones were sequenced by immunoSEQ multiplex PCR, and TCRdb holds only the in-frame ones, with some missing. The sample has around 86,000 clones, more than 70% seen once. This material consisted of peripheral blood, taken after recovery from COVID-19. These receptors all stem from a human donor who had recovered from COVID-19. Each CDR3 is given with its conserved first and last residue. D genes are given only for firm matches. Where a row states a size, it is once, few, many or the class of an expanded clone; other rows omit it.

abundance: .; v_gene: TRBV27; j_gene: TRBJ2-3; d_gene: TRBD2; CDR3nt: TGTGCCAGCAGTTTAGGAACTAGCGGGAGTAACACAGATACGCAGTATTTT; CDR3aa: CASSLGTSGSNTDTQYF
abundance: .; v_gene: TRBV28; j_gene: TRBJ2-7; d_gene: TRBD1; CDR3nt: TGTGCCAGCAGTTTGGGGACAGGCGTAGGGTACGAGCAGTACTTC; CDR3aa: CASSLGTGVGYEQYF
abundance: .; v_gene: TRBV28; j_gene: TRBJ1-6; d_gene: .; CDR3nt: TGTGCCAGCAGTTTAACCTATAATTCACCCCTCCACTTT; CDR3aa: CASSLTYNSPLHF
abundance: .; v_gene: TRBV7-9; j_gene: TRBJ2-5; d_gene: TRBD2; CDR3nt: TGTGCCAGCAGCCCGGGACTAGCGGGGGAGGGGGTACGAGAGACCCAGTACTTC; CDR3aa: CASSPGLAGEGVRETQYF
abundance: many; v_gene: TRBV11-2; j_gene: TRBJ2-7; d_gene: .; CDR3nt: TGTGCCAGCAGCTTAGGTGGGAGTTCTTTCCAAGCGCGGCAGTACTTC; CDR3aa: CASSLGGSSFQARQYF
abundance: .; v_gene: TRBV2; j_gene: TRBJ1-4; d_gene: .; CDR3nt: TGTGCCAGCCGCGCAGGTCTGGCTAATGAAAAACTGTTTTTT; CDR3aa: CASRAGLANEKLFF
abundance: .; v_gene: TRBV4-2; j_gene: TRBJ2-1; d_gene: TRBD2; CDR3nt: TGTGCCAGCAGCCGAAATAGAGCGGGAGGTCCAATAAACAATGAGCAGTTCTTC; CDR3aa: CASSRNRAGGPINNEQFF
abundance: .; v_gene: TRBV28; j_gene: TRBJ2-7; d_gene: TRBD2; CDR3nt: TGTGCCAGCAGTGGGGCTAGCGGGAGCATCTCCTACGAGCAGTACTTC; CDR3aa: CASSGASGSISYEQYF
abundance: .; v_gene: TRBV28; j_gene: TRBJ2-7; d_gene: .; CDR3nt: TGTGCCACCAGAGACGCAGGAGAGGGGTCTTACGAGCAGTACTTC; CDR3aa: CATRDAGEGSYEQYF